Listed here is a single TCR beta chain. Germline CDR1 MNHNY, CDR2 SVGAGI (reference sequence). V was shortened by 4 bases and J by 4 bases, with 13 bases between the two germline ends. This CDR3 contains 15 residues. Participants, about 18 to 90 years old, spanned some 23 US areas. The sample comes from a study of blood T cell repertoires in COVID-19. Study information: Material from acute and convalescent COVID-19 was sourced from the United States, Italy and Spain. Sources were T cells, B-cell-depleted T cells, or PBMCs; the material itself was cDNA or gDNA.

In the original analysis: From reference gene primer amplification, estimates of nucleated cell counts were derived. Generated by immunoSEQ multiplex PCR, the TCRdb table keeps only in-frame clones and is missing some. D and trimming come from the DNA, and the V and J calls and clone size come from that table. The sample contains 200,000 to 300,000 clones, around 85% of which appear only once. Material: PBMCs or T cells enriched from blood (not recorded which). The chain links TRBV6-6 to TRBJ2-2, with D tentatively TRBD2 (5 bases). The sequence came from a woman aged 50 to 60 with acute COVID-19. DNA of the CDR3: TGTGCCAGCAGTTCTCCCGGACTGTTCACCGGGGAGCTGTTTTTT. Residues: CASSSPGLFTGELFF.